This TCR beta chain stems from a study of cytotoxic CD8 clonotypes in ibrutinib-treated CLL. About the study: Patients: some eleven relapsed/refractory, approximately 16 treatment-naive, roughly 17 IGHV unmutated. After a median of approximately 70 months, roughly 15 patients stayed remitted and roughly 12 progressed; responses had been partial in some 25 and complete in 2. Findings of the study overall: At the start, clonality exceeded age-matched healthy donors and followed circulating CD8+ T-cell counts.

Sequencing was performed with immunoSEQ multiplex PCR; in TCRdb, only in-frame clones are kept and a portion is missing. The sample shows more than 75,000 clones, approximately 80% of them seen only once. This clone was observed many times. Its target is unknown. The CDR3 sequence is 17 residues long. The trim removed 0 bases at V and 9 bases at J, leaving 9 bases unmatched. Germline V gives CDR1 SEHNR, CDR2 FQNEAQ (reference sequence). The rearrangement uses TRBV7-9 and TRBJ2-1; the match to TRBD1 covers 12 bases. The source material was PBMCs, sampled after 24 months of ibrutinib treatment. The receptor's source is a human donor with chronic lymphocytic leukemia. The CDR3 nucleotides read TGTGCCAGCAGCTTAGCGCGATTGGGACAGGGGGCAGGTGAGCAGTTCTTC. Protein product: CASSLARLGQGAGEQFF.